This T cell receptor (beta chain) was documented in a study of blood T cells in healthy people across ages. Next came a second PCR, run for 7 to 11 cycles, which used a sample-barcoded 5' primer along with a J-beta primer mix. TCRdb independently ran MiXCR on the 5' RACE reads; one entry per CDR3 protein. Here the sample spans around 650,000 distinct CDR3 sequences, less than 40% being singletons. Findings and caveats of the study: There were more naive CD4+ cells and higher diversity in long-lived donors than in aged donors.

The V gene's germline CDR1 is SEHNR and CDR2 FQNEAQ (reference sequence). Trimming took 7 bases from V and 0 from J, leaving 18 bases between them. CDR3 length: 16 amino acids. Worth noting for this clonotype: Its target is unknown.

The genes are TRBV7-9 and TRBJ1-1, with TRBD1 as a possible D gene (5 bases). The sequenced sample consisted of blood. This TCR derives from an elderly woman in good health. The CDR3 DNA sequence: TGTGCCAGCACCTTGAGGCAGGGTGAGGTGAACACTGAAGCTTTCTTT. The encoded protein is CASTLRQGEVNTEAFF.